Below, one TCR beta chain is given with its context. The sample belongs to a study of blood T cell repertoires in COVID-19. Study overall: Spain, Italy and the United States supplied samples that represented acute and convalescent COVID-19. T cells, B-cell-depleted T cells, or PBMCs provided the cDNA or gDNA that served as material.

In the source study's methods: Amplification with reference gene primers provided the estimates of nucleated cell counts. Sequencing used immunoSEQ multiplex PCR; TCRdb keeps in-frame clones, though not all of them. That table gives V, J and clone size, and the DNA gave D and trimming. The data show roughly 100,000 clones, about 85% seen once. The sequence was obtained from a man aged 50-59 years with acute or convalescent COVID-19. The sample consisted of peripheral blood.

CDR3 nucleotide sequence: TGTGCCAGCAGGCCTAGGACAAAGGGGAACACTGAAGCTTTCTTT. This translates into CASRPRTKGNTEAFF. The chain uses TRBV2 and TRBJ1-1; D might be TRBD1 (5 bases). V lost 6 bases to trimming and J lost 1 base, with 15 bases between them. The germline gives CDR1 SNHLY, CDR2 FYNNEI. The CDR3 length is 15 residues. The whole variable domain, remainder taken from reference TRBV2 and TRBJ1-1, is EPEVTQTPSHQVTQMGQEVILRCVPISNHLYFYWYRQILGQKVEFLVSFYNNEISEKSEIFDDQFSVERPDGSNFTLKIRSTKLEDSAMYFCASRPRTKGNTEAFFGQGTRLTVV.